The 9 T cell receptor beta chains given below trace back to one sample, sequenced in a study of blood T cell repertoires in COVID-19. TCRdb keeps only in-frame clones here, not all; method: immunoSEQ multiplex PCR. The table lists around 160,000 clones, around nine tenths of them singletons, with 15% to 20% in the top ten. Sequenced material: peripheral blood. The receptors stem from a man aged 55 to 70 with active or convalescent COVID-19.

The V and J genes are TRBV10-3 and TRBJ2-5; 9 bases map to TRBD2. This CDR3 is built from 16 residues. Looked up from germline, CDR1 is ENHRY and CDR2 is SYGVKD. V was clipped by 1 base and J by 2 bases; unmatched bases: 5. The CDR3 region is CAISEFGTSKQETQYF. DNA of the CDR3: TGTGCCATCAGTGAGTTTGGGACTAGCAAGCAAGAGACCCAGTACTTC.

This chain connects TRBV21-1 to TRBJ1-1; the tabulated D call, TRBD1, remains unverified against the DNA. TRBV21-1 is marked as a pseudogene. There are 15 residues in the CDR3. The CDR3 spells CASSKGNTGRGEAFF. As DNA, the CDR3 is TGTGCCAGCAGCAAAGGAAACACAGGGCGAGGTGAAGCTTTCTTT.

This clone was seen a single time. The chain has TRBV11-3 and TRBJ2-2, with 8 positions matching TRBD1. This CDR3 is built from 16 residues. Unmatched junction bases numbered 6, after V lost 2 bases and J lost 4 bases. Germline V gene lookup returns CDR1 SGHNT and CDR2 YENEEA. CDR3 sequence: CASSLSGQGGTGELFF. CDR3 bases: TGTGCCAGCAGCTTATCCGGACAGGGAGGCACCGGGGAGCTGTTTTTT.

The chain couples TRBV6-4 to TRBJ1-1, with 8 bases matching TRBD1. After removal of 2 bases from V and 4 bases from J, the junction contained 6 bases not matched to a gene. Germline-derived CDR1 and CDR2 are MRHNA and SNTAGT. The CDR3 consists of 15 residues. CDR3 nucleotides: TGTGCCAGCAGTGACCAGGGACAGGCCCCCACTGAAGCTTTCTTT. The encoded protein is CASSDQGQAPTEAFF.

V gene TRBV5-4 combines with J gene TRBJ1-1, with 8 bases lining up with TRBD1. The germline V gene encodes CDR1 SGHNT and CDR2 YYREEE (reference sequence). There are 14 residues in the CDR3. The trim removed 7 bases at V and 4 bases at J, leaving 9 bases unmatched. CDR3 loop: CASRLAGGGTEAFF. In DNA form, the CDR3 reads TGTGCCAGCCGACTTGCAGGGGGCGGCACTGAAGCTTTCTTT.

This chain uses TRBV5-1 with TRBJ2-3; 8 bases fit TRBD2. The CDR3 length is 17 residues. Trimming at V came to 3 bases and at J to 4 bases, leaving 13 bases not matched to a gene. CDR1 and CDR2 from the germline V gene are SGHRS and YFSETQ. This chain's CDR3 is CASSSSPRGGTPDTQYF. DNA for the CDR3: TGCGCCAGCAGCTCAAGCCCCCGGGGGGGCACCCCAGATACGCAGTATTTT.

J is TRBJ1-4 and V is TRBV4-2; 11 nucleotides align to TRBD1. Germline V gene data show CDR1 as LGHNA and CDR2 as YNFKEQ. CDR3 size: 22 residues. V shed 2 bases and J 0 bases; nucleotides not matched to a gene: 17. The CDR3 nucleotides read TGTGCCAGCAGCCAATTTGGGGACAGGGGGTCGGTTCGTGGGGCAACTAATGAAAAACTGTTTTTT. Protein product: CASSQFGDRGSVRGATNEKLFF.

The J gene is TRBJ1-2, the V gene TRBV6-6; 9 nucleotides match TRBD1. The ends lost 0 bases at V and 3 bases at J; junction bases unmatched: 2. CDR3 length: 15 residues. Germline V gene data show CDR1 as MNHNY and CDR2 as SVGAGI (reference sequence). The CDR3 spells CASSYSTGGHYGYTF. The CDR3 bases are TGTGCCAGCAGTTACTCAACAGGGGGCCACTATGGCTACACCTTC.

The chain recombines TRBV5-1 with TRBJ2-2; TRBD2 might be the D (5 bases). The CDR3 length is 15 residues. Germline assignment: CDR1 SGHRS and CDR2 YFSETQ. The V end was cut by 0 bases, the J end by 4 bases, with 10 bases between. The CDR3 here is CASSLDLSGTGELFF. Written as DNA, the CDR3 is TGCGCCAGCAGCTTGGATCTGAGCGGCACCGGGGAGCTGTTTTTT.